The clone carrying this T cell receptor beta chain was seen only a few times. The antigen remains undetermined. The data belong to a study of T-cell memory formation after mild COVID-19. Whole-study results and caveats: A balance of CD4 and CD8 characterized clones contracting day 15 to 85, whereas later expanders leaned CD4+.

TCRdb re-derived calls from the 5' RACE reads in MiXCR, one entry per CDR3 protein. Of over 250,000 distinct CDR3 sequences listed, approximately 15% are singletons. Trimming shortened V by 4 bases and J by 3 bases, and 12 bases separated the two germline ends. The CDR3 sequence is 14 residues long. Germline assignment: CDR1 SNHLY and CDR2 FYNNEI. The chain links TRBV2 to TRBJ2-5; the D gene is possibly TRBD2 (5 bases). This TCR derives from a young man who had mild COVID-19 (a few samples of this study predate the infection). Cell type and time point are not known. The sequenced material came from PBMCs or a T cell subset sorted from them (not recorded which). CDR3 in DNA: TGTGCCAGCAGTGCTGAGGGATGGAAAGAGACCCAGTACTTC. Its translation: CASSAEGWKETQYF.